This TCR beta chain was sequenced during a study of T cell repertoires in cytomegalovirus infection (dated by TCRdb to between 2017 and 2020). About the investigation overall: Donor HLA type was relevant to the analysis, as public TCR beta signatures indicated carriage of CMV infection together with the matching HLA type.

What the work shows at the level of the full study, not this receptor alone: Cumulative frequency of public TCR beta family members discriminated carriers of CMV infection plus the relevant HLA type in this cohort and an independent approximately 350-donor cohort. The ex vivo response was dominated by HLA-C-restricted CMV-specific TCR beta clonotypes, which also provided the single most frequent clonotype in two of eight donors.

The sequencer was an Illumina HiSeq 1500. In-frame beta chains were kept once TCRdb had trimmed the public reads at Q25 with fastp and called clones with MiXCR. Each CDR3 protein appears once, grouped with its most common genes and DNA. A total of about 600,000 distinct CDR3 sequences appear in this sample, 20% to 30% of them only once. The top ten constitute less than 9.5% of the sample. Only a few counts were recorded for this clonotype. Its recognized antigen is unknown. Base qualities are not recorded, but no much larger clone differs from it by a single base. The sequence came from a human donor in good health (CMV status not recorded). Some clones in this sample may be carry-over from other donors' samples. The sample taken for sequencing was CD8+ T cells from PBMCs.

The nucleotide sequence is given as TGTGCCAGCAGTTTACCGACTAGCGGGGGGGATTCGACGAATGAGCAGTTCTTC. This gives the protein CASSLPTSGGDSTNEQFF. Recombination linked TRBV28 to TRBJ2-1, with 14 bases aligning to TRBD2. Including cysteine and phenylalanine, the CDR3 has 18 amino acids. Only the CDR3 portion is preserved as DNA: 54 bases, with reading frame beginning at the first base. The germline V gene provides CDR1 MDHEN and CDR2 SYDVKM. The germline V end is reduced by 2 bases and the J end by 7 bases; junction bases left unmatched: 10.